This T cell receptor (beta chain) was retrieved from a study of T cell repertoires in cytomegalovirus infection. Study background: CMV infection together with matching HLA type was indicated by public TCR beta signatures.

This CDR3 contains 12 residues. Trimming took 0 bases from V and 9 from J, leaving 6 bases between them. The germline gives CDR1 MGHRA, CDR2 YSYEKL. This clonotype came up a few times. Its antigen is not identified. Using its own MiXCR run on the reads, TCRdb lists one record per CDR3 protein. The sample gives 450,000 to 650,000 distinct CDR3 sequences, 40% of which show up once; around 50% is in the top ten. J is TRBJ2-1 and V is TRBV4-1, with D unresolved. This specimen was cultured PBMCs, taken from culture after CMV antigen stimulation. This receptor was identified in a human donor in good health (CMV status not recorded). Some clones in this sample may be carry-over from other donors' samples. Written as DNA, the CDR3 is TGCGCCAGCAGCCAAGATCCGAGTGAGCAGTTCTTC. Amino acid sequence: CASSQDPSEQFF.